One sample yielded the 3 T cell receptor beta chains listed below, sequenced in a study of blood T cell repertoires in COVID-19. Here immunoSEQ multiplex PCR was the method, and the copy in TCRdb shows in-frame clones only, minus some. The sample has about 300,000 clones; approximately 84% are singletons. The sample was peripheral blood. Receptors originate from a human donor with COVID-19, enrolled during active disease. The donor label of this sample is uncertain.

The chain couples TRBV28 to TRBJ2-3, with 13 nucleotides matching TRBD2. Germline values: CDR1 MDHEN, CDR2 SYDVKM. CDR3 length equals 21 residues. J lost 4 bases, V lost 4 bases, and 20 bases had no gene match. The CDR3 DNA follows: TGTGCCAGCAGTTCTCCGACTAGCGGGAGGTTCCCTCACCTACTTTCAGATACGCAGTATTTT. The encoded protein is CASSSPTSGRFPHLLSDTQYF.

The chain is built from TRBV29-1 and TRBJ2-5, with D unclear. This CDR3 is 11 amino acids long. CDR1 and CDR2 from the germline V gene are SQVTM and ANQGSEA. The V end lost 4 bases, the J end lost 2 bases, and 5 bases lay between the germline ends. Written as DNA, the CDR3 is TGCAGCGTTGCCTTACAAGAGACCCAGTACTTC. Translation: CSVALQETQYF.

V is TRBV9 and J is TRBJ1-2; maybe TRBD1 (6 bases). Germline V CDR1 and CDR2: SGDLS, YYNGEE. The V end lost 3 bases, the J end lost 6 bases, and 15 bases lay between the germline ends. The CDR3 spans 14 residues. The DNA of the CDR3 is TGTGCCAGCAGCGGCCCAGGGACAAGGAATGGCTACACCTTC. Translating gives CASSGPGTRNGYTF.